Below are 18 T cell receptor beta chains sequenced from a single sample in a study of OX40 agonist ivuxolimab in advanced cancers. The data were produced by immunoSEQ multiplex PCR, yet TCRdb's version contains in-frame clones alone and is incomplete. The sample consists of 72,000 or so clones, around 88% of them appearing once. Sequencing was performed on CD4+ or CD8+ T cells sorted from blood, taken in a trial of the OX40 agonist ivuxolimab. These receptors were obtained from an adult with an advanced solid tumor such as melanoma, head and neck, liver or kidney cancer.

The chain combines TRBV28 with TRBJ2-7; D is possibly TRBD2 (6 bases). Germline loops: CDR1 MDHEN, CDR2 SYDVKM. The CDR3 is 14 amino acids. Trimming took off 5 bases at V and 6 bases at J, with 17 bases between the two ends. The CDR3 here is CASSRSGSSGEQYF. CDR3 in DNA: TGTGCCAGCAGTCGGTCGGGCAGTAGCGGCGAGCAGTACTTC. Complete variable domain (other parts from reference TRBV28 and TRBJ2-7): DVKVTQSSRYLVKRTGEKVFLECVQDMDHENMFWYRQDPGLGLRLIYFSYDVKMKEKGDIPEGYSVSREKKERFSLILESASTNQTSMYLCASSRSGSSGEQYFGPGTRLTVT.

V and J are TRBV10-3 and TRBJ2-1; 11 bases line up with TRBD1. The junction had 3 bases not matched to a gene; V was cut back by 6 bases and J by 8 bases. The CDR3 extends over 13 amino acids. The germline V gene encodes CDR1 ENHRY and CDR2 SYGVKD. The CDR3 DNA reads as TGTGCCATCAGGAGGACAGGGGGCCATGAGCAGTTCTTC. Protein product: CAIRRTGGHEQFF.

The chain uses TRBV28 and TRBJ1-2; unclear D gene. CDR1 and CDR2 from the germline V gene are MDHEN and SYDVKM. Deletions cut 5 bases from V and 8 bases from J, with 18 bases between. The CDR3 sequence is 14 residues long. The CDR3 reads CASSIGLGGSGYTF. CDR3 DNA sequence: TGTGCCAGCAGTATCGGACTGGGTGGGTCGGGCTACACCTTC.

This sequence joins TRBV27 and TRBJ2-6, with 7 bases aligning to TRBD1. CDR3 length: 17 amino acids. After removal of 5 bases from V and 0 bases from J, the junction contained 7 bases not matched to a gene. Germline V lookup: CDR1 MNHEY, CDR2 SMNVEV (reference sequence). The CDR3 DNA reads as TGTGCCAGCAGTCAGGGGGTCGTAAGCTCTGGGGCCAACGTCCTGACTTTC. Translation: CASSQGVVSSGANVLTF.

About this clone: Sequence at one end of the junction differs from germline and may be a read error. This chain uses TRBV5-4 with TRBJ2-7; 7 bases are a match to TRBD1. The CDR3 runs 15 residues. Germline values: CDR1 SGHNT, CDR2 YYREEE (reference sequence). The CDR3 DNA follows: TGTGCCAGCAGTTTGGGGACCGACAGGGCCTACGAGCAGTACTTC. This sequence encodes CASSLGTDRAYEQYF.

This rearrangement joins TRBV7-2 to TRBJ2-3; a possible D gene is TRBD1 (5 bases). Trimming stripped 3 bases from V and 8 bases from J, with 15 bases between. Germline V gene data show CDR1 as SGHTA and CDR2 as FQGNSA. This CDR3 region has 14 residues. CDR3 in DNA: TGTGCCAGCAGCTTTAAAAGGGGCTGGGGTACGCAGTATTTT. Protein sequence: CASSFKRGWGTQYF.

The chain uses TRBV7-2 and TRBJ1-2; possible D gene TRBD1, 6 bases. The CDR3 is 14 amino acids. Germline-derived CDR1 and CDR2 are SGHTA and FQGNSA. V was cut by 7 bases and J by 4 bases, with 16 bases left in between. CDR3 coding DNA: TGTGCCAGCACCAAGGGGGAGGGCCCCTATGGCTACACCTTC. Translated, it gives CASTKGEGPYGYTF.

This clone showed up just a few times. This chain links TRBV6-1 with TRBJ2-3, with D tentatively TRBD2 (5 bases). With 4 bases removed from V and 1 base from J, the gap between germline ends came to 12 bases. This CDR3 comprises 15 residues. Germline CDR1 MNHNS, CDR2 SASEGT. CDR3 amino acids: CASSAQRLGTDTQYF. CDR3 bases: TGTGCCAGCAGTGCCCAGCGGTTAGGCACAGATACGCAGTATTTT.

This chain uses TRBV15 with TRBJ1-1; D gene unclear. V was trimmed by 0 bases and J by 7 bases, leaving 15 bases between them. This CDR3 is built from 15 residues. In germline, CDR1 is LNHNV, CDR2 YYDKDF (reference sequence). The CDR3 is CATSRDPTHWIEAFF. CDR3 nucleotides: TGTGCCACCAGCAGAGACCCGACCCATTGGATTGAAGCTTTCTTT.

The V and J genes are TRBV5-4 and TRBJ1-2; D possibly corresponds to TRBD1 (6 bases). CDR3 length equals 15 residues. Germline loops: CDR1 SGHNT, CDR2 YYREEE (reference sequence). Trimming stripped 4 bases from V and 0 bases from J, with 13 bases between. The CDR3 is CASSRKTGPNYGYTF. CDR3 DNA: TGTGCCAGCAGCCGGAAGACAGGCCCTAACTATGGCTACACCTTC.

V and J are TRBV2 and TRBJ2-6; D gene ambiguous. Germline CDR1 is SNHLY and CDR2 is FYNNEI. The CDR3 has 16 residues. The V end was cut by 2 bases, the J end by 0 bases, with 8 bases between. DNA for the CDR3: TGTGCCAGCAGTGAATGGCCGCCCTCTGGGGCCAACGTCCTGACTTTC. Translating gives CASSEWPPSGANVLTF.

This rearrangement joins TRBV5-1 to TRBJ2-7; TRBD2 agrees at 13 bases. CDR3 length: 17 amino acids. V was pared by 4 bases and J by 3 bases, with 10 bases of the junction left unmatched. Looked up from germline, CDR1 is SGHRS and CDR2 is YFSETQ. The CDR3 is CASSVQPGLAGYYEQYF. For the CDR3, the DNA is TGCGCCAGCAGCGTACAGCCGGGACTAGCGGGATACTACGAGCAGTACTTC.

The chain employs TRBV27 and TRBJ2-2; unclear D gene. The CDR3 runs to 16 residues. Germline V gene lookup returns CDR1 MNHEY and CDR2 SMNVEV (reference sequence). Trimming took off 5 bases at V and 4 bases at J, with 17 bases between the two ends. As DNA, the CDR3 is TGTGCCAGCAGTCGCGTTTTTGCGCCGTTCACCGGGGAGCTGTTTTTT. Translation gives CASSRVFAPFTGELFF.

This clone turned up a few times. CDR3: CASSYGTSGFNEQFF. Here the CDR3 DNA reads TGTGCCAGCAGTTATGGGACTAGCGGATTCAATGAGCAGTTCTTC. This chain links TRBV28 with TRBJ2-1; 11 bases match TRBD2. Germline V lookup: CDR1 MDHEN, CDR2 SYDVKM. Trimming cost V 4 bases and J 6 bases; bases outside gene matches: 5. The CDR3 sequence is 15 residues long. The whole variable domain, remainder taken from reference TRBV28 and TRBJ2-1, is DVKVTQSSRYLVKRTGEKVFLECVQDMDHENMFWYRQDPGLGLRLIYFSYDVKMKEKGDIPEGYSVSREKKERFSLILESASTNQTSMYLCASSYGTSGFNEQFFGPGTRLTVL.

The chain uses TRBV4-1 and TRBJ2-3; 7 nucleotides match TRBD1. V lost 4 bases and J lost 0; bases outside the gene matches: 7. In germline, CDR1 is MGHRA, CDR2 YSYEKL. This CDR3 is built from 16 residues. The CDR3 nucleotides read TGCGCCAGCAGCCCCAGTAGGGACAGCAGCACAGATACGCAGTATTTT. This encodes CASSPSRDSSTDTQYF.

The chain carries TRBV28 and TRBJ2-4; no firm D call. Between the trimmed V and J ends, which lost 3 bases and 2 bases, there was a span of 8 bases. The CDR3 loop spans 14 amino acids. Germline assignment: CDR1 MDHEN and CDR2 SYDVKM. CDR3 loop: CASSFDPTKNIQYF. The CDR3 nucleotides are TGTGCCAGCAGTTTTGACCCTACCAAAAACATTCAGTACTTC.

The chain has TRBV5-6 and TRBJ1-6; D remains ambiguous. The length of the CDR3 is 14 residues. Germline lookup yields CDR1 SGHDT and CDR2 YYEEEE. V was clipped by 5 bases and J by 5 bases, with 11 bases between them. The CDR3 DNA follows: TGTGCCAGCAGGACGAGATTCGATAATTCACCCCTCCACTTT. Its protein is CASRTRFDNSPLHF.

The chain joins TRBV6-6 to TRBJ2-1; 9 bases match TRBD1. The V gene end was trimmed by 1 base and the J gene end by 13 bases; junction bases not matched to a gene: 14. CDR1 and CDR2 from the germline V gene are MNHNY and SVGAGI (reference sequence). CDR3 size: 16 residues. This CDR3 reads CASSYLGGQGTGAQFF. CDR3 coding DNA: TGTGCCAGCAGTTACTTAGGCGGACAGGGGACTGGTGCTCAGTTCTTC.